The clone carrying this TCR beta chain has just a few counts. This sample stems from a study of blood T cell repertoires in COVID-19. Method: immunoSEQ multiplex PCR; TCRdb's copy keeps in-frame clones and lacks some. The data show 200,000 or so clones, with 87% seen just once and 10% to 14% held by the top ten. The CDR3 is 14 residues long. Germline assignment: CDR1 MGHDK and CDR2 SYGVNS. V was trimmed by 6 bases and J by 1 base, leaving 10 bases between them. This TCR was recovered from a young man who had recovered from COVID-19. This chain connects TRBV25-1 to TRBJ2-4; D is perhaps TRBD2 (5 bases). Specimen: PBMCs or T cells enriched from blood (not recorded which). The CDR3 loop reads CASSTSGAKNIQYF. DNA for the CDR3: TGTGCCAGCAGCACAAGCGGTGCCAAAAACATTCAGTACTTC. The full variable domain, rest sourced from reference TRBV25-1 and TRBJ2-4, is EADIYQTPRYLVIGTGKKITLECSQTMGHDKMYWYQQDPGMELHLIHYSYGVNSTEKGDLSSESTVSRIRTEHFPLTLESARPSHTSQYLCASSTSGAKNIQYFGAGTRLSVL.